What follows are 4 T cell receptor beta chains derived from one specimen sequenced in a study of a mutant IDH1 vaccine in newly diagnosed glioma. Time point: week 11, during vaccination. Topical imiquimod was applied with each vaccine dose, which held 300 ug of mutant IDH1 20-mer peptide. Sequencing used immunoSEQ multiplex PCR; TCRdb keeps in-frame clones, though not all of them. The data hold 20,000 to 30,000 clones, with around three quarters observed a single time. No antigen has been identified for these receptors. The material was PBMCs, obtained from a glioma patient whose treatment included an IDH1 peptide vaccine. The source of these receptors is a man aged 40-49 years with glioma.

The V and J genes are TRBV27 and TRBJ2-6; D gene uncertain. The CDR3 extends over 14 amino acids. The ends were cut back, 0 bases at V and 1 base at J, with 1 base in the middle. Germline assignment: CDR1 MNHEY and CDR2 SMNVEV (reference sequence). The CDR3 DNA is TGTGCCAGCAGTTTATCGTCTGGGGCCAACGTCCTGACTTTC. It specifies CASSLSSGANVLTF. The full variable domain, its missing parts supplied by reference TRBV27 and TRBJ2-6, is EAQVTQNPRYLITVTGKKLTVTCSQNMNHEYMSWYRQDPGLGLRQIYYSMNVEVTDKGDVPEGYKVSRKEKRNFPLILESPSPNQTSLYFCASSLSSGANVLTFGAGSRLTVL.

The V and J genes are TRBV19 and TRBJ2-7; either TRBD1 or TRBD2 may supply D (6 bases each). The length of the CDR3 is 15 residues. V was cut by 5 bases and J by 9 bases, with 23 bases left in between. CDR1 is LNHDA, CDR2 SQIVND, per germline (reference sequence). CDR3 bases: TGTGCCAGTAGTTCATCGGCGGGACACGGGGTAGCGCAGTACGTC. Translation: CASSSSAGHGVAQYV.

The count of this clone is one. The chain employs TRBV5-4 and TRBJ2-5; D is possibly TRBD1 (5 bases). This CDR3 comprises 14 residues. Germline loops: CDR1 SGHNT, CDR2 YYREEE (reference sequence). V was pared by 3 bases and J by 4 bases, with 13 bases between. The CDR3 sequence: CASSSLQGRETQYF. The CDR3 region has the DNA TGTGCCAGCAGCTCGCTGCAGGGAAGAGAGACCCAGTACTTC.

The chain joins TRBV7-7 to TRBJ2-2, with 8 bases lining up with TRBD2. Per germline, CDR1 SSHAT and CDR2 FNYEAQ (reference sequence). The CDR3 covers 16 residues. Unmatched junction bases numbered 6, after V lost 5 bases and J lost 1 base. CDR3 nucleotide sequence: TGTGCCAGCAGCCCTACGGGGGGGGTGAACACCGGGGAGCTGTTTTTT. The encoded protein is CASSPTGGVNTGELFF.